This TCR beta chain stems from a study of response to subunit inactivated influenza vaccine. The V gene end was trimmed by 5 bases and the J gene end by 9 bases; junction bases not matched to a gene: 11. Germline assignment: CDR1 LNHNV and CDR2 YYDKDF (reference sequence). The CDR3 is 15 residues long. TCRdb re-called the RT-PCR reads through MiXCR, storing one row per CDR3 protein. The sample yields about 190,000 distinct CDR3 sequences, 13% to 15% seen once. Study-wide findings and caveats: The authors put forward the suggestion that each seasonal influenza vaccination may bring in only a limited number of new T cells.

The table lists this clonotype with many counts. What it recognizes is unknown. This sample comprised CD8+ T cells sorted from PBMCs, obtained about 5 days after vaccination. The chain joins TRBV15 to TRBJ2-1; 9 positions agree with TRBD1. This receptor was taken from a man aged 45-65 years who received an inactivated influenza vaccine. DNA of the CDR3: TGTGCCACCAGCTTCCGGGACAGGGAAGGGGGTGAGCAGTTCTTC. It codes for CATSFRDREGGEQFF. The entire variable domain, with the rest obtained from reference TRBV15 and TRBJ2-1, is as follows: DAMVIQNPRYQVTQFGKPVTLSCSQTLNHNVMYWYQQKSSQAPKLLFHYYDKDFNNEADTPDNFQSRRPNTSFCFLDIRSPGLGDTAMYLCATSFRDREGGEQFFGPGTRLTVL.